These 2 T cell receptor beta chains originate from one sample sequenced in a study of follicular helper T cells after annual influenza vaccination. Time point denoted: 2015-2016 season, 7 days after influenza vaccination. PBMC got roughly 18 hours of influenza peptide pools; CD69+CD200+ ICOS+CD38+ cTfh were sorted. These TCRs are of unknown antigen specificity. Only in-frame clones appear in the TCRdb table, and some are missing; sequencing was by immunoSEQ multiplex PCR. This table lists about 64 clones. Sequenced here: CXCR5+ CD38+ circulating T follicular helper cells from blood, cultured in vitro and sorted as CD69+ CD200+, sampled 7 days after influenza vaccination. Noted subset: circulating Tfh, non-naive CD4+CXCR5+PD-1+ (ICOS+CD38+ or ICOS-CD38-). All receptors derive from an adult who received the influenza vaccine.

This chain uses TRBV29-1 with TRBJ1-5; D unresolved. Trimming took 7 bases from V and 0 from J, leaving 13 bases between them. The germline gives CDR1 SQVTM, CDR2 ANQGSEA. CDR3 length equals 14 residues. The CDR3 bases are TGCAGCGCCGCGGGGTCAAATAGCAATCAGCCCCAGCATTTT. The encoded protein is CSAAGSNSNQPQHF.

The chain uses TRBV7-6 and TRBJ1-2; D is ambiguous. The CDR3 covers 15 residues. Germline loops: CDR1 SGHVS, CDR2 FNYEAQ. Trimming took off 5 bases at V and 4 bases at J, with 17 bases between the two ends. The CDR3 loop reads CASSPLSRKTYGYTF. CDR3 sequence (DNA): TGTGCCAGCAGCCCCCTTTCTCGAAAGACCTATGGCTACACCTTC.